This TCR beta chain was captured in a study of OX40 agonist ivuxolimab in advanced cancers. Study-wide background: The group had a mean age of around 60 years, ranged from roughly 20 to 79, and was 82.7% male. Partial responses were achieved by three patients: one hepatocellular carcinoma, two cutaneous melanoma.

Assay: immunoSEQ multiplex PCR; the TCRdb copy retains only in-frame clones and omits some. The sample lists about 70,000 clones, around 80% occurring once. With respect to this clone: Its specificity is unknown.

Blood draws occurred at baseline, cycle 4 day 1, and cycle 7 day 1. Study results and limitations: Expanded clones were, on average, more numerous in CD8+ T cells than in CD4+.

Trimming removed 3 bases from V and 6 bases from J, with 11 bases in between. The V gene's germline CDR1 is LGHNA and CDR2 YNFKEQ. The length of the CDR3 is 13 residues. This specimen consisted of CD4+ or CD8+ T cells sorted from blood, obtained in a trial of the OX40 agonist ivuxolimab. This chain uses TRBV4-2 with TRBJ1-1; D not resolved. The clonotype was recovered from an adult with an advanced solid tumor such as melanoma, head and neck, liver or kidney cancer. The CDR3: CASSHPSPAEAFF. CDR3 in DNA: TGTGCCAGCAGCCATCCCAGTCCGGCTGAAGCTTTCTTT.